This T cell receptor (beta chain) was found in a study of T cells in Graves' hyperthyroidism and ophthalmopathy. Study background: Peripheral blood draws took place at initial diagnosis, ahead of any treatment.

An absence of ophthalmopathy progression within 18 months meant stable Graves' hyperthyroidism. Criteria for exclusion of patients were uncontrolled infection, other autoimmune disease, pregnancy or lactation. The TCR beta CDR3 regions underwent amplification using RNA transcripts as the source. HTBI primers were the set used in a first-round RT-PCR of the TCR CDR3. TCRdb re-called the multiplex PCR reads with MiXCR, one entry per CDR3 protein. The table has around 97,000 distinct CDR3 sequences, roughly 50% seen once. Study results and caveats: Using 13 V-J features, a model discriminated ophthalmopathy from stable hyperthyroidism.

Deletions cut 5 bases from V and 0 bases from J, with 7 bases between. From germline, CDR1 is SGHTA and CDR2 FQGTGA. This CDR3 contains 13 residues. Regarding this clonotype: Its antigen remains unknown.

The TCR was taken from a man aged 35 to 55 with Graves' hyperthyroidism. The sequencing input was blood. V gene TRBV7-3 combines with J gene TRBJ1-1, with unresolved D. CDR3 amino acids: CASSLQLNTEAFF. The CDR3 nucleotides are TGTGCCAGCAGCCTACAGCTGAACACTGAAGCTTTCTTT. The full variable domain, rest sourced from reference TRBV7-3 and TRBJ1-1, is GAGVSQTPSNKVTEKGKYVELRCDPISGHTALYWYRQSLGQGPEFLIYFQGTGAADDSGLPNDRFFAVRPEGSVSTLKIQRTERGDSAVYLCASSLQLNTEAFFGQGTRLTVV.